The 16 T cell receptor beta chains given below trace back to one sample, sequenced in a study of tumor-infiltrating lymphocytes in localized non-small cell lung cancer. Profiled with immunoSEQ multiplex PCR; TCRdb holds only in-frame clones, not every one. Found here are 9,500 to 13,000 clones, around 76% of them singletons; the top ten hold about a fifth. Sequenced input: uninvolved lung tissue not adjacent to the tumor. The receptor source for this set is a human donor with non-small cell lung cancer.

V gene TRBV7-8 combines with J gene TRBJ2-7; D gene ambiguous. The CDR3 loop spans 15 amino acids. The germline V and J ends were trimmed by 2 bases and 7 bases, with 18 bases remaining between them. Germline CDR1 SGHVS, CDR2 FQNEAQ. This chain's CDR3 is CASSLKSTSIREQYF. CDR3 in DNA: TGTGCCAGCAGCTTAAAGTCGACTTCGATTCGGGAGCAGTACTTC.

This clone was seen only a few times. This chain joins TRBV2 and TRBJ1-2, with a tentative D call TRBD1 (6 bases). In germline, CDR1 is SNHLY, CDR2 FYNNEI. The CDR3 sequence is 12 residues long. With 6 bases removed from V and 8 bases from J, the gap between germline ends came to 13 bases. In DNA form, the CDR3 reads TGTGCCAGCAGCGCTACAGGGCACGGCTACACCTTC. This gives the protein CASSATGHGYTF.

The CDR3 here is CASSPGTSGNTIYF. As DNA, the CDR3 is TGTGCCAGCAGCCCTGGGACTTCAGGAAACACCATATATTTT. The chain is built from TRBV7-8 and TRBJ1-3; weak D call: TRBD1 (5 bases). This CDR3 comprises 14 residues. Germline V CDR1 and CDR2: SGHVS, FQNEAQ. With 5 bases removed from V and 4 bases from J, the gap between germline ends came to 12 bases.

The CDR3 sequence is CASSLDPGRGETQYF. In DNA, the CDR3 is TGTGCCAGCAGCTTAGACCCGGGACGGGGAGAGACCCAGTACTTC. The chain carries TRBV7-2 and TRBJ2-5; D tentatively fits TRBD1 or TRBD2 (5 bases each). V lost 1 base and J 4 bases, leaving 13 bases between the germline ends. The CDR3 covers 15 residues. Per germline, CDR1 SGHTA and CDR2 FQGNSA.

The chain combines TRBV7-9 with TRBJ1-2, with D maybe TRBD1 (5 bases). Germline values: CDR1 SEHNR, CDR2 FQNEAQ (reference sequence). This CDR3 has 12 residues. Trimming took off 1 base at V and 7 bases at J, with 7 bases between the two ends. The CDR3 coding sequence is TGTGCCAGCAGCTTAGGCAGGGTTGGCTACACCTTC. Amino acids: CASSLGRVGYTF.

This clone has only a few counts. The J gene is TRBJ2-2, the V gene TRBV9, with D perhaps being TRBD1 or TRBD2 (7 bases each). The CDR3 spans 16 residues. V lost 1 base and J 4 bases, leaving 14 bases between the germline ends. CDR1 and CDR2 from the germline V gene are SGDLS and YYNGEE. CDR3 sequence reads: CASSVRQGGSTGELFF. CDR3 sequence (DNA): TGTGCCAGCAGCGTAAGGCAGGGGGGGTCCACCGGGGAGCTGTTTTTT.

Judged by abundance, this clone is large. This sequence joins TRBV5-1 and TRBJ1-2, with TRBD1 matching over 8 bases. Per the germline V gene, CDR1 is SGHRS and CDR2 is YFSETQ. The J segment lost 10 bases and the V segment lost 4 bases, leaving 9 bases of the junction unmatched. This CDR3 is built from 13 residues. CDR3 DNA: TGCGCCAGCAGCCAAGGGGACAGGAACGACTACACCTTC. Translated, it gives CASSQGDRNDYTF.

V usage is TRBV19 and J usage is TRBJ2-1; weak D call: TRBD1 (6 bases). Germline loops: CDR1 LNHDA, CDR2 SQIVND (reference sequence). The V end lost 4 bases, the J end lost 1 base, and 11 bases lay between the germline ends. The CDR3 is 15 amino acids. This CDR3 reads CASSTDRFSYNEQFF. In nucleotides, the CDR3 is TGTGCCAGTAGTACGGACAGATTTTCCTACAATGAGCAGTTCTTC.

The CDR3 DNA sequence: TGCGCCAGCAGCCAAGGAAGGTTATCAGTGAACACTGAAGCTTTCTTT. It encodes CASSQGRLSVNTEAFF. The chain couples TRBV4-1 to TRBJ1-1; D is ambiguous. The germline V gene has CDR1 MGHRA and CDR2 YSYEKL. This CDR3 region has 16 residues. Trimming removed 1 base from V and 0 bases from J, with 12 bases in between.

The J gene is TRBJ2-3, the V gene TRBV19; TRBD1 is a possible D gene (5 bases). Germline assignment: CDR1 LNHDA and CDR2 SQIVND (reference sequence). Trimming removed 6 bases from V and 2 bases from J, with 18 bases in between. The CDR3 is 16 residues long. The CDR3: CASSRRQGSSTDTQYF. CDR3 in DNA: TGTGCCAGTAGCAGAAGGCAGGGAAGTTCCACAGATACGCAGTATTTT.

This clone was seen a few times. J is TRBJ2-2 and V is TRBV19, with D uncertain. This CDR3 is built from 14 residues. Trimming stripped 3 bases from V and 5 bases from J, with 10 bases between. Per germline, CDR1 LNHDA and CDR2 SQIVND (reference sequence). The CDR3 DNA is TGTGCCAGTAGTATCAAGGCAGCTACCGGGGAGCTGTTTTTT. It translates to CASSIKAATGELFF.

The chain employs TRBV7-2 and TRBJ2-2; either TRBD1 or TRBD2 may fit D (5 bases each). Per germline, CDR1 SGHTA and CDR2 FQGNSA. V lost 3 bases and J 5 bases, leaving 10 bases between the germline ends. There are 14 residues in the CDR3. CDR3 coding DNA: TGTGCCAGCAGCTTGAGGGGACGGACCGGGGAGCTGTTTTTT. This gives the protein CASSLRGRTGELFF.

The chain employs TRBV19 and TRBJ2-5; 7 positions agree with TRBD1. From germline, CDR1 is LNHDA and CDR2 SQIVND (reference sequence). The CDR3 contains 14 residues. Trimming at V came to 3 bases and at J to 1 base, leaving 2 bases not matched to a gene. The CDR3 DNA is TGTGCCAGTAGTATCGGGACAGCCCAAGAGACCCAGTACTTC. Translating it yields CASSIGTAQETQYF.

This CDR3 reads CSVLSEARELFF. CDR3 bases: TGCAGCGTACTAAGCGAAGCGCGAGAGCTGTTTTTT. The chain carries TRBV29-1 and TRBJ2-2; D gene unclear. The length of the CDR3 is 12 residues. Germline CDR1 reads SQVTM; CDR2 reads ANQGSEA. Trimming cost V 6 bases and J 11 bases, with 16 bases left between them.

V is TRBV7-2 and J is TRBJ2-7; D call uncertain. V shed 2 bases and J shed 1 base, with 15 bases lying between them. This CDR3 contains 16 residues. Per germline, CDR1 SGHTA and CDR2 FQGNSA. The CDR3 region is CASSLSPGQPSYEQYF. The CDR3 DNA reads TGTGCCAGCAGCTTATCGCCCGGGCAGCCATCCTACGAGCAGTACTTC.

A single count supports this clone. The chain employs TRBV30 and TRBJ2-1, with 7 bases matching TRBD1. V lost 3 bases, J lost 9 bases, and 11 bases stayed unmatched. The CDR3 runs 14 residues. Germline V lookup: CDR1 GTSNPN, CDR2 SVGIG (reference sequence). This CDR3 is CAWRTGIGASEQFF. The CDR3 DNA sequence: TGTGCCTGGAGGACAGGGATCGGGGCGAGTGAGCAGTTCTTC. The variable domain in full, completed from reference TRBV30 and TRBJ2-1, reads SQTIHQWPATLVQPVGSPLSLECTVEGTSNPNLYWYRQAAGRGLQLLFYSVGIGQISSEVPQNLSASRPQDRQFILSSKKLLLSDSGFYLCAWRTGIGASEQFFGPGTRLTVL.